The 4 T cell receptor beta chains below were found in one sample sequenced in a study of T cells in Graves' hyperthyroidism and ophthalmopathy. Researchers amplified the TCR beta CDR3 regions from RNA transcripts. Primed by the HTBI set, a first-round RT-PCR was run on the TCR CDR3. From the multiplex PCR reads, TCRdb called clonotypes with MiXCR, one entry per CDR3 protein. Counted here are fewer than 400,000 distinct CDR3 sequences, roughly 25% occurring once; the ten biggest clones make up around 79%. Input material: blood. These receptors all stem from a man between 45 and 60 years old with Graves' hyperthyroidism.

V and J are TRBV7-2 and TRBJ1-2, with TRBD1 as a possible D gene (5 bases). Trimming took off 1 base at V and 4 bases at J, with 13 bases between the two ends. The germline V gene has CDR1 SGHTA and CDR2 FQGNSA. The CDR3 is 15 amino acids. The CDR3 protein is CASSLVVGGSYGYTF. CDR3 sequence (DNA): TGTGCCAGCAGCTTAGTGGTTGGGGGATCCTATGGCTACACCTTC.

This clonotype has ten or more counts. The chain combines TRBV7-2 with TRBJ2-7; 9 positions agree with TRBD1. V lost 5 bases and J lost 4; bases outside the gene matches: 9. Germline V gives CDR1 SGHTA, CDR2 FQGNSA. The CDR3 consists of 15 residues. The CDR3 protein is CASSRPGTGKYEQYF. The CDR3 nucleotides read TGTGCCAGCAGCCGTCCCGGGACAGGGAAATACGAGCAGTACTTC.

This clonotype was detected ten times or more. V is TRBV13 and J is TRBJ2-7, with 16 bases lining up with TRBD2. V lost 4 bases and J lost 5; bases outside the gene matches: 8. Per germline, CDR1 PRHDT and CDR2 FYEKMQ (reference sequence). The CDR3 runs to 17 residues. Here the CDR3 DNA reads TGTGCCAGCAGCTCGCTAGGGACTAGCGGGAGGGCCCACGAGCAGTACTTC. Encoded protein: CASSSLGTSGRAHEQYF. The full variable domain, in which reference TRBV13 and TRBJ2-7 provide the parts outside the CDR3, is AAGVIQSPRHLIKEKRETATLKCYPIPRHDTVYWYQQGPGQDPQFLISFYEKMQSDKGSIPDRFSAQQFSDYHSELNMSSLELGDSALYFCASSSLGTSGRAHEQYFGPGTRLTVT.

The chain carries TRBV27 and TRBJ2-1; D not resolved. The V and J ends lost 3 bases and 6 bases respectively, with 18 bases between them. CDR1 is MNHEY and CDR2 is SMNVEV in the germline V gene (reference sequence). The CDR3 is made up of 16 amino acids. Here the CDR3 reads CASSLLGFTGLNEQFF. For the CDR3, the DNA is TGTGCCAGCAGTTTGCTTGGCTTCACGGGCCTCAATGAGCAGTTCTTC.